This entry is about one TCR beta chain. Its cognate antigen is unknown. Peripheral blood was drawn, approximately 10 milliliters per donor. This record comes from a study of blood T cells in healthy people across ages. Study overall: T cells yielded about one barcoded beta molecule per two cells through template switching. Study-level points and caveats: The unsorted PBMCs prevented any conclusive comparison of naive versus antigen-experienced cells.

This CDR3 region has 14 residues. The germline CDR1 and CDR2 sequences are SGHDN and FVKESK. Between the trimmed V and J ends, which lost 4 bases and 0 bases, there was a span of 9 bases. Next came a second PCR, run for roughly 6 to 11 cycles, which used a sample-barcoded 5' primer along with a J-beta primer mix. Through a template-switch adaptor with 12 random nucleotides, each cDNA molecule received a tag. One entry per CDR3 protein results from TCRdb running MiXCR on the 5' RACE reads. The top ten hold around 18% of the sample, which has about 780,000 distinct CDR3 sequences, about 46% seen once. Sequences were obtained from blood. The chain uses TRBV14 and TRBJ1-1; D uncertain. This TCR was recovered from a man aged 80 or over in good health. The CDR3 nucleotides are TGTGCCAGCAGCCCCCGGGTTTTGAACACTGAAGCTTTCTTT. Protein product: CASSPRVLNTEAFF.